This TCR beta chain is from a study of T-cell memory formation after mild COVID-19. Regarding the study as a whole: A second wave expanding day 15 to 37 was CD4+-biased; contracting clones were balanced.

TCRdb re-called the 5' RACE reads with MiXCR, one entry per CDR3 protein. Of 300,000 to 400,000 distinct CDR3 sequences in the sample, around 30% are singletons; the top ten hold roughly 14%. With regard to this clonotype: Its antigen is currently unknown.

Germline CDR1 is SGHAT and CDR2 is FQNNGV. The CDR3 loop spans 14 amino acids. V was clipped by 5 bases and J by 3 bases, with 14 bases between them. The chain joins TRBV11-2 to TRBJ2-7; D unclear. The sample consisted of PBMCs or a T cell subset sorted from them (not recorded which). The sequence was collected from an adult woman who had mild COVID-19 (a few samples of this study predate the infection). Cell type and time point are not known. The chain's CDR3 is CASSPRAASYEQYF. For the CDR3, the DNA is TGTGCCAGCAGCCCCCGGGCAGCGAGCTACGAGCAGTACTTC.